Listed here are 17 T cell receptor beta chains from one sample, sequenced in a study of blood T cell repertoires in COVID-19. The method was immunoSEQ multiplex PCR; TCRdb's version includes in-frame clones alone and lacks a portion of them. The repertoire holds approximately 260,000 clones, with nearly 90% as singletons. Sequences were obtained from peripheral blood. The receptors were sampled from a woman between 40 and 55 years old who had recovered from COVID-19.

The chain recombines TRBV9 with TRBJ2-3, with 10 bases identical to TRBD1. Germline V gene lookup returns CDR1 SGDLS and CDR2 YYNGEE. The length of the CDR3 is 16 residues. V lost 4 bases and J lost 3; bases outside the gene matches: 8. CDR3 DNA: TGTGCCAGCAGCTCCCGGACAGGGGGAGGAACAGATACGCAGTATTTT. Amino acids: CASSSRTGGGTDTQYF.

This clone was found once. V is TRBV5-1 and J is TRBJ2-1; 9 bases line up with TRBD1. This CDR3 region has 17 residues. The V gene's germline CDR1 is SGHRS and CDR2 YFSETQ. Trimming removed 0 bases from V and 4 bases from J; junction bases left unmatched: 8. The CDR3 loop reads CASSLATGTGYYNEQFF. In DNA form, the CDR3 reads TGCGCCAGCAGCTTGGCGACCGGGACAGGGTATTACAATGAGCAGTTCTTC.

This clone was seen a single time. The chain employs TRBV7-3 and TRBJ1-5, with D unresolved. This CDR3 is 12 amino acids long. Trimming shortened V by 4 bases and J by 5 bases, and 6 bases separated the two germline ends. CDR1 is SGHTA, CDR2 FQGTGA, per germline. The CDR3 DNA sequence: TGTGCCAGCAGCTCGTCCCATCAGCCCCAGCATTTT. Translating gives CASSSSHQPQHF.

There are a few counts of this clone. The chain carries TRBV7-3 and TRBJ1-1, with D unresolved. Germline V gives CDR1 SGHTA, CDR2 FQGTGA. The CDR3 is 13 amino acids. V dropped 7 bases and J dropped 5 bases, with 14 bases sitting between them. CDR3 region: CASTASGSTEAFF. In nucleotides, the CDR3 is TGTGCCAGCACAGCTTCCGGGAGTACTGAAGCTTTCTTT.

This clone was counted once. This chain links TRBV5-4 with TRBJ2-5; D may be TRBD1 (6 bases). The length of the CDR3 is 14 residues. V was trimmed by 4 bases and J by 3 bases, leaving 13 bases between them. Germline lookup yields CDR1 SGHNT and CDR2 YYREEE (reference sequence). CDR3 residues: CASSRWTVKETQYF. CDR3 in DNA: TGTGCCAGCAGCCGCTGGACAGTAAAAGAGACCCAGTACTTC.

The CDR3 DNA follows: TGTGCCTGGAGCCAACGGACAGGGGGAGGGACCGGGGAGCTGTTTTTT. Translation gives CAWSQRTGGGTGELFF. This chain connects TRBV30 to TRBJ2-2, with TRBD1 matching 10 bases. V lost 3 bases, J lost 5 bases, and 9 bases stayed unmatched. The CDR3 extends over 16 amino acids. Germline CDR1 GTSNPN, CDR2 SVGIG (reference sequence).

The chain combines TRBV21-1 with TRBJ1-4. TRBV21-1 is noted as a pseudogene. The length of the CDR3 is 12 residues. CDR3 sequence: CPGGGEHEKLFF. Here the CDR3 DNA reads TGTCCCGGAGGGGGGGAACACGAAAAACTGTTTTTT.

The J gene is TRBJ2-7, the V gene TRBV11-3, with D possibly matching TRBD1 (5 bases). Germline CDR1 reads SGHNT; CDR2 reads YENEEA. The V and J ends lost 5 bases and 4 bases respectively, with 9 bases between them. This CDR3 comprises 12 residues. The CDR3 protein is CASSPTGYEQYF. CDR3 DNA sequence: TGTGCCAGCAGCCCCACAGGTTACGAGCAGTACTTC. The whole variable domain, filled in from reference TRBV11-3 and TRBJ2-7, reads EAGVVQSPRYKIIEKKQPVAFWCNPISGHNTLYWYLQNLGQGPELLIRYENEEAVDDSQLPKDRFSAERLKGVDSTLKIQPAELGDSAVYLCASSPTGYEQYFGPGTRLTVT.

This clone was counted a few times. This chain links TRBV9 with TRBJ2-7; possibly TRBD2 for D (6 bases). The ends were cut back, 7 bases at V and 5 bases at J, with 19 bases in the middle. The CDR3 contains 14 residues. In germline, CDR1 is SGDLS, CDR2 YYNGEE. The CDR3 is CASDHSGSGNEQYF. DNA of the CDR3: TGTGCCAGCGACCACTCCGGGAGTGGCAACGAGCAGTACTTC.

This CDR3 is CASSIKKGTNYGYTF. DNA of the CDR3: TGTGCCAGTAGTATAAAAAAGGGGACTAACTATGGCTACACCTTC. The rearrangement uses TRBV19 and TRBJ1-2; TRBD1 is a possible D gene (5 bases). This CDR3 spans 15 amino acids. CDR1 and CDR2 from the germline V gene are LNHDA and SQIVND (reference sequence). The V gene lost 2 bases and the J gene lost 0 bases, with 10 bases spanning the gap.

The chain couples TRBV6-2 or TRBV6-3 to TRBJ2-1; 7 bases are a match to TRBD2. CDR3 length equals 19 residues. Germline V CDR1 and CDR2: MNHEY, SVGEGT. Trimming removed 4 bases from V and 0 bases from J; junction bases left unmatched: 15. In DNA form, the CDR3 reads TGTGCCAGCAGTTCCCCGGGTTGGAGCGGGGCCCACTCCTACAATGAGCAGTTCTTC. Its protein is CASSSPGWSGAHSYNEQFF.

The chain joins TRBV11-2 to TRBJ2-1; D is possibly TRBD2 (6 bases). The germline V gene has CDR1 SGHAT and CDR2 FQNNGV. V was pared by 1 base and J by 6 bases, with 10 bases between. The CDR3 covers 14 residues. The CDR3 region is CASSLGTTSNEQFF. The CDR3 DNA sequence: TGTGCCAGCAGCTTAGGGACTACCTCCAATGAGCAGTTCTTC.

The chain couples TRBV19 to TRBJ1-2; D gene ambiguous. Per the germline V gene, CDR1 is LNHDA and CDR2 is SQIVND (reference sequence). The V gene lost 0 bases and the J gene lost 7 bases, with 18 bases spanning the gap. CDR3 length: 16 amino acids. In DNA, the CDR3 is TGTGCCAGTAGTATAGATTTAAGAGGGTCTCTTGGTGGCTACACCTTC. Encoded protein: CASSIDLRGSLGGYTF.

This chain links TRBV19 with TRBJ2-7, with D possibly matching TRBD1 (6 bases). CDR3 size: 14 residues. V was trimmed by 3 bases and J by 4 bases, leaving 13 bases between them. Germline V gives CDR1 LNHDA, CDR2 SQIVND (reference sequence). CDR3 region: CASSIYQGYYEQYF. CDR3 coding DNA: TGTGCCAGTAGTATTTACCAGGGGTATTACGAGCAGTACTTC. The full variable domain, rest sourced from reference TRBV19 and TRBJ2-7, is DGGITQSPKYLFRKEGQNVTLSCEQNLNHDAMYWYRQDPGQGLRLIYYSQIVNDFQKGDIAEGYSVSREKKESFPLTVTSAQKNPTAFYLCASSIYQGYYEQYFGPGTRLTVT.

The chain employs TRBV7-8 and TRBJ2-7, with 7 positions matching TRBD2. V was clipped by 0 bases and J by 2 bases; unmatched bases: 4. The CDR3 is 15 amino acids. CDR1 and CDR2 from the germline V gene are SGHVS and FQNEAQ. The CDR3 nucleotides read TGTGCCAGCAGCTTAGCTTGGGGAGGGACCTACGAGCAGTACTTC. It codes for CASSLAWGGTYEQYF.

In this sample, this clone turned up a few times. The V and J genes are TRBV12-3 or TRBV12-4 and TRBJ1-4; D call uncertain. The CDR3 has 11 residues. Deletions cut 7 bases from V and 5 bases from J, with 5 bases between. The CDR3: CASTPNEKLFF. In DNA form, the CDR3 reads TGTGCCAGCACCCCAAATGAAAAACTGTTTTTT.

The chain uses TRBV9 and TRBJ1-4; the D gene is possibly TRBD1 (6 bases). Per the germline V gene, CDR1 is SGDLS and CDR2 is YYNGEE. The CDR3 has 15 amino acids. The ends were cut back, 0 bases at V and 5 bases at J, with 11 bases in the middle. The DNA for the CDR3 is TGTGCCAGCAGCGTAGGGGGGCAGGAGAATGAAAAACTGTTTTTT. It yields the protein CASSVGGQENEKLFF.